The 5 T cell receptor beta chains given below trace back to one sample, sequenced in a study of OX40 agonist ivuxolimab in advanced cancers. Repertoires were generated with immunoSEQ multiplex PCR, while TCRdb's copy carries only in-frame clones and drops some. This sample has 69,000 or so clones, with roughly 84% found just once. The specimen comprised CD4+ or CD8+ T cells sorted from blood, sampled in a trial of the OX40 agonist ivuxolimab. The receptors were gathered from an adult with an advanced solid tumor such as melanoma, head and neck, liver or kidney cancer.

The genes are TRBV21-1 and TRBJ1-5; TRBD1 is the table's D call, not checked against the DNA. TRBV21-1 is deemed a pseudogene. The CDR3 spans 16 residues. DNA for the CDR3: TGTGCCAGCAGCAAAAAGGGGGGTGACAGGGGTTGGCCCCAGCATTTT. As protein: CASSKKGGDRGWPQHF.

In its sample, this clone was seen once. The rearrangement links TRBV18 to TRBJ2-1; maybe TRBD2 (6 bases). The V end lost 10 bases, the J end lost 0 bases, and 13 bases lay between the germline ends. Germline CDR1 KGHSH, CDR2 LQKENI. The CDR3 contains 14 residues. DNA for the CDR3: TGTGCCATTTCGGACGGGAGCTCCTACAATGAGCAGTTCTTC. This translates into CAISDGSSYNEQFF.

About this clone itself: Different DNA sequences within this sample yield the same CDR3. The V and J genes are TRBV9 and TRBJ2-5, with D hard to call. The germline V gene encodes CDR1 SGDLS and CDR2 YYNGEE. The CDR3 runs to 12 residues. V lost 0 bases and J 5 bases, leaving 5 bases between the germline ends. CDR3 sequence (DNA): TGTGCCAGCAGCGTAGGGGGTGAGACCCAGTACTTC. Protein product: CASSVGGETQYF.

The chain links TRBV2 to TRBJ1-4; 7 bases are shared with TRBD1. The CDR3 sequence is 16 residues long. Looked up from germline, CDR1 is SNHLY and CDR2 is FYNNEI. The J segment lost 7 bases and the V segment lost 6 bases, leaving 14 bases of the junction unmatched. The CDR3 nucleotides are TGTGCCAGCAGGGGAGTAACAGGGGTTAAGTTTGAAAAACTGTTTTTT. It encodes CASRGVTGVKFEKLFF.

V is TRBV18 and J is TRBJ2-7, with D possibly TRBD1 on 6 matching bases. Germline CDR1 is KGHSH and CDR2 is LQKENI. V was cut by 3 bases and J by 0 bases, with 9 bases left in between. This CDR3 is built from 14 residues. Written as DNA, the CDR3 is TGTGCCAGCTCACCCCAGACAGGCTCCTACGAGCAGTACTTC. Its protein is CASSPQTGSYEQYF.